This T cell receptor (beta chain) was recovered during a study of blood T cell repertoires in COVID-19. Study summary: Donors in the United States, Italy and Spain gave samples during acute or convalescent COVID-19. Sources were T cells, B-cell-depleted T cells, or PBMCs; the material itself was cDNA or gDNA.

As processed by the authors: Estimation of nucleated cell counts was performed using reference gene primer amplification. TCRdb's table, derived via immunoSEQ multiplex PCR, lists solely in-frame clones and lacks some. V and J calls and clone size are those listed in that table; D and trimming were worked out from the DNA. The sample contains around 71,000 clones, about four fifths of which appear only once. This clone was recorded many times. CDR3 length equals 12 residues. With 5 bases removed from V and 5 bases from J, the gap between germline ends came to 10 bases. Germline assignment: CDR1 SGHVS and CDR2 FQNEAQ.

This chain connects TRBV7-8 to TRBJ2-7; D ambiguous. The receptor comes from a man in his sixties or seventies with acute or convalescent COVID-19. The specimen was peripheral blood. For the CDR3, the DNA is TGTGCCAGCAGCCTTTCTACTGACGAGCAGTACTTC. This translates into CASSLSTDEQYF.